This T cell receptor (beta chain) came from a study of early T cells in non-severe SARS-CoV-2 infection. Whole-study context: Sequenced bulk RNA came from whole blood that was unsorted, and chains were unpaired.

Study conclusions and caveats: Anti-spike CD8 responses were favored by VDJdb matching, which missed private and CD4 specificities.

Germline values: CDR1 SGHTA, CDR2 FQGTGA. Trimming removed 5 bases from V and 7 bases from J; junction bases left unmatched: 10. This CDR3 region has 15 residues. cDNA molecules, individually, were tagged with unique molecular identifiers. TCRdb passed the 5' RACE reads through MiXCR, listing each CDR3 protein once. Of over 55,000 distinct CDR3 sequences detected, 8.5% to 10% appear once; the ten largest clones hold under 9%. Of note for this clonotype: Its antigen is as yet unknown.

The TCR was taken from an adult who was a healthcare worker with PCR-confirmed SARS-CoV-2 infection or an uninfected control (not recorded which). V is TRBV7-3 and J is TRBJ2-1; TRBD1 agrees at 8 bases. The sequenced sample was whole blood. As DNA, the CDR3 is TGTGCCAGCAGCAGACAGGGGCCTAGTGTTAATGAGCAGTTCTTC. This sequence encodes CASSRQGPSVNEQFF. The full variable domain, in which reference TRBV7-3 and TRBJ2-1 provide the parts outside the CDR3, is GAGVSQTPSNKVTEKGKYVELRCDPISGHTALYWYRQSLGQGPEFLIYFQGTGAADDSGLPNDRFFAVRPEGSVSTLKIQRTERGDSAVYLCASSRQGPSVNEQFFGPGTRLTVL.